This entry lists 24 T cell receptor beta chains sequenced from one sample in a study of blood T cell repertoires in COVID-19. Some clones are missing from TCRdb's copy, which holds only in-frame ones; the method was immunoSEQ multiplex PCR. Here the sample spans around 160,000 clones, 85% being singletons. The source material was peripheral blood. The source is a middle-aged woman with active or convalescent COVID-19.

The chain couples TRBV18 to TRBJ2-3; TRBD2 matches at 7 bases. In germline, CDR1 is KGHSH, CDR2 LQKENI. The CDR3 runs 14 residues. J gave up 8 bases and V 2 bases, and 7 bases lay outside the gene matches. CDR3 amino acids: CASSPTRETGTQYF. The CDR3 DNA reads as TGTGCCAGCTCACCAACGCGGGAGACGGGTACGCAGTATTTT.

The V gene is TRBV19, the J gene TRBJ2-2; D is perhaps TRBD2 (7 bases). Germline V CDR1 and CDR2: LNHDA, SQIVND (reference sequence). The CDR3 has 15 amino acids. V gave up 6 bases and J gave up 6 bases, with 17 bases separating them. The CDR3 coding sequence is TGTGCCAGTAGAGTCCGGGGGGCAGGGGCCGGGGAGCTGTTTTTT. Translated: CASRVRGAGAGELFF.

The rearrangement joins TRBV10-3 to TRBJ2-3; 10 nucleotides align to TRBD2. The V gene's germline CDR1 is ENHRY and CDR2 SYGVKD. V lost 0 bases and J lost 0; bases outside the gene matches: 6. The CDR3 is 18 residues long. In DNA, the CDR3 is TGTGCCATCAGTGAGTCGGCTAGCGGGGGTGGGAGCACAGATACGCAGTATTTT. As protein: CAISESASGGGSTDTQYF.

V and J are TRBV28 and TRBJ2-5; D may be TRBD2 (5 bases). Trimming left V 2 bases short and J 5 bases short, with 9 bases between. This CDR3 is built from 13 residues. Germline V gene data show CDR1 as MDHEN and CDR2 as SYDVKM. CDR3 region: CASSLRGRETQYF. As DNA, the CDR3 is TGTGCCAGCAGTTTACGAGGGCGCGAGACCCAGTACTTC.

This clone was recorded once. The rearrangement links TRBV28 to TRBJ1-2; D ambiguous. The CDR3 loop spans 12 amino acids. Trimming left V 6 bases short and J 9 bases short, with 14 bases between. From germline, CDR1 is MDHEN and CDR2 SYDVKM. In DNA form, the CDR3 reads TGTGCCAGCAGCTCCCCTCCGGGGAGCTACACCTTC. Its protein product is CASSSPPGSYTF.

The genes are TRBV7-9 and TRBJ2-1; no reliable D call. CDR3 length: 11 amino acids. Looked up from germline, CDR1 is SEHNR and CDR2 is FQNEAQ (reference sequence). Trimming removed 3 bases at V and 13 bases at J, with 10 bases between. The CDR3 DNA follows: TGTGCCAGCAGCTTCGACACCGTCCAGTTCTTC. Protein: CASSFDTVQFF.

The chain carries TRBV10-3 and TRBJ2-7; 9 bases match TRBD1. In germline, CDR1 is ENHRY, CDR2 SYGVKD. The CDR3 is 14 residues long. The trim removed 6 bases at V and 5 bases at J, leaving 8 bases unmatched. CDR3 amino acids: CAIRLQGAKDEQYF. The CDR3 bases are TGTGCCATCAGATTACAGGGGGCAAAGGACGAGCAGTACTTC.

This chain connects TRBV27 to TRBJ1-2; the D gene is possibly TRBD1 (5 bases). Germline lookup yields CDR1 MNHEY and CDR2 SMNVEV (reference sequence). The CDR3 runs to 14 residues. V lost 4 bases and J 3 bases, leaving 12 bases between the germline ends. This CDR3 is CASSSTGAYYGYTF. CDR3 sequence (DNA): TGTGCCAGCAGTTCAACAGGTGCCTACTATGGCTACACCTTC.

The V and J genes are TRBV9 and TRBJ1-4; D may be TRBD1 (6 bases). This CDR3 spans 15 amino acids. Germline CDR1 SGDLS, CDR2 YYNGEE. V was shortened by 0 bases and J by 8 bases, with 14 bases between the two germline ends. The DNA of the CDR3 is TGTGCCAGCAGCGTAGTCGGGCAGGGGCGCGAAAAACTGTTTTTT. This translates into CASSVVGQGREKLFF.

This clone was observed a handful of times. The gene calls are TRBV5-6 and TRBJ1-6, with D perhaps TRBD1 (5 bases). The CDR3 length is 15 residues. The V end lost 2 bases, the J end lost 4 bases, and 10 bases lay between the germline ends. CDR1 is SGHDT, CDR2 YYEEEE, per germline. CDR3 residues: CASSFVQGYNSPLHF. CDR3 DNA sequence: TGTGCCAGCAGCTTTGTGCAGGGTTATAATTCACCCCTCCACTTT.

The V call is TRBV5-1, the J call TRBJ2-7; 10 bases agree with TRBD1. The J segment lost 4 bases and the V segment lost 3 bases, leaving 4 bases of the junction unmatched. The CDR3 has 14 residues. The germline V gene encodes CDR1 SGHRS and CDR2 YFSETQ. The CDR3 DNA reads TGCGCCAGCAGCTGGGGACAGGGGAAGTACGAGCAGTACTTC. This gives the protein CASSWGQGKYEQYF.

This sequence joins TRBV5-5 and TRBJ2-3; 8 bases are a match to TRBD2. The ends lost 2 bases at V and 0 bases at J; junction bases unmatched: 2. The CDR3 totals 15 residues. CDR1 and CDR2 from the germline V gene are SGHKS and YYEKEE (reference sequence). The CDR3 protein is CASSLVAGSTDTQYF. The CDR3 bases are TGTGCCAGCAGCTTAGTAGCGGGGAGCACAGATACGCAGTATTTT.

The J gene is TRBJ2-3, the V gene TRBV27; 11 bases are a match to TRBD2. This CDR3 region has 17 residues. J gave up 4 bases and V 6 bases, and 12 bases lay outside the gene matches. Looked up from germline, CDR1 is MNHEY and CDR2 is SMNVEV (reference sequence). The CDR3 loop reads CASSPSFSGGAADTQYF. For the CDR3, the DNA is TGTGCCAGCAGCCCCTCATTTAGCGGGGGGGCGGCAGATACGCAGTATTTT.

This sequence joins TRBV10-3 and TRBJ2-2; TRBD2 matches 11 bases. Germline CDR1 ENHRY, CDR2 SYGVKD. This CDR3 has 16 amino acids. V lost 6 bases and J lost 2; bases outside the gene matches: 5. The CDR3 is CAISPLAGVNTGELFF. The DNA of the CDR3 is TGTGCCATCAGCCCACTAGCGGGGGTTAACACCGGGGAGCTGTTTTTT.

The gene calls are TRBV3-1 (or the pseudogene TRBV3-2) and TRBJ2-5, with 7 nucleotides matching TRBD2. The V gene's germline CDR1 is LGHDT and CDR2 YNNKEL (reference sequence). Unmatched junction bases numbered 5, after V lost 4 bases and J lost 9 bases. This CDR3 has 12 residues. The CDR3 coding sequence is TGTGCCAGCAGCCCCCTCGGGGGGTCCCAGTACTTC. It encodes CASSPLGGSQYF.

The chain recombines TRBV5-1 with TRBJ2-2; 9 nucleotides line up with TRBD1. Trimming removed 5 bases from V and 3 bases from J; junction bases left unmatched: 20. This CDR3 has 20 residues. Germline CDR1 reads SGHRS; CDR2 reads YFSETQ. The CDR3 DNA sequence: TGCGCCAGCAGTCCCGTTCCGCTCTTGCCGGGACAGGGATACACCGGGGAGCTGTTTTTT. Translated: CASSPVPLLPGQGYTGELFF.

CDR3 residues: CASSYPPTGTASYEQYF. DNA for the CDR3: TGTGCCAGCAGTTACCCCCCCACCGGGACAGCCTCCTACGAGCAGTACTTC. The rearrangement links TRBV6-2 or TRBV6-3 to TRBJ2-7; 7 positions match TRBD1. This CDR3 has 17 amino acids. From germline, CDR1 is MNHEY and CDR2 SVGEGT. V was clipped by 2 bases and J by 0 bases; unmatched bases: 10.

This chain uses TRBV5-6 with TRBJ1-5, with D uncertain. CDR1 and CDR2 (germline): SGHDT, YYEEEE. The CDR3 is 15 amino acids. V lost 4 bases and J 0 bases, leaving 11 bases between the germline ends. The CDR3 DNA sequence: TGTGCCAGCAGCGCCGCGGCGTATAGCAATCAGCCCCAGCATTTT. Its translation is CASSAAAYSNQPQHF.

The rearrangement links TRBV28 to TRBJ2-7; D perhaps matches TRBD1 (7 bases). The germline V gene has CDR1 MDHEN and CDR2 SYDVKM. Trimming took off 6 bases at V and 6 bases at J, with 21 bases between the two ends. The CDR3 is 15 amino acids. The CDR3 sequence is CASRGQGGGAGEQYF. The DNA of the CDR3 is TGTGCCAGCAGGGGTCAGGGGGGTGGGGCCGGCGAGCAGTACTTC.

This chain connects TRBV19 to TRBJ2-7, with 16 bases that match TRBD2. Trimming removed 5 bases from V and 5 bases from J; junction bases left unmatched: 12. This CDR3 contains 18 residues. Germline V gives CDR1 LNHDA, CDR2 SQIVND (reference sequence). The CDR3 nucleotides are TGTGCCAGTAGTGGGGTGGGACTAGCGGGAGGGCCTCGCGACGAGCAGTACTTC. Translated, it gives CASSGVGLAGGPRDEQYF.

V and J are TRBV5-4 and TRBJ2-6; D is unclear. This CDR3 is built from 18 residues. Trimming cost V 0 bases and J 0 bases, with 13 bases left between them. In germline, CDR1 is SGHNT, CDR2 YYREEE (reference sequence). CDR3 bases: TGTGCCAGCAGCTTGGCGGGTTTTGGGTACTCTGGGGCCAACGTCCTGACTTTC. Amino acid sequence: CASSLAGFGYSGANVLTF.

This rearrangement joins TRBV15 to TRBJ2-3, with 7 bases matching TRBD1. V shed 4 bases and J 2 bases; nucleotides not matched to a gene: 15. The CDR3 contains 18 residues. The germline V gene has CDR1 LNHNV and CDR2 YYDKDF (reference sequence). Here the CDR3 DNA reads TGTGCCACCAGCATTAACCCGCGACAGGGTTCGATCACAGATACGCAGTATTTT. Translation gives CATSINPRQGSITDTQYF. Combining the CDR3 with reference TRBV15 and TRBJ2-3 gives the whole variable domain DAMVIQNPRYQVTQFGKPVTLSCSQTLNHNVMYWYQQKSSQAPKLLFHYYDKDFNNEADTPDNFQSRRPNTSFCFLDIRSPGLGDTAMYLCATSINPRQGSITDTQYFGPGTRLTVL.

V is TRBV5-4 and J is TRBJ1-2, with D perhaps matching TRBD1 (6 bases). From germline, CDR1 is SGHNT and CDR2 YYREEE (reference sequence). V dropped 2 bases and J dropped 8 bases, with 13 bases sitting between them. There are 13 residues in the CDR3. CDR3 loop: CASSLGQTEGYTF. The DNA of the CDR3 is TGTGCCAGCAGCTTAGGACAGACGGAGGGCTACACCTTC. The full variable domain, completed using reference TRBV5-4 and TRBJ1-2, is ETGVTQSPTHLIKTRGQQVTLRCSSQSGHNTVSWYQQALGQGPQFIFQYYREEENGRGNFPPRFSGLQFPNYSSELNVNALELDDSALYLCASSLGQTEGYTFGSGTRLTVV.

Points on this clone: Germline is not matched at one junction end, which may reflect a read error. The rearrangement joins TRBV6-6 to TRBJ2-7; 7 bases line up with TRBD1. Looked up from germline, CDR1 is MNHNY and CDR2 is SVGAGI (reference sequence). The CDR3 loop spans 15 amino acids. The CDR3: CASSYWTGEGYEQYF. CDR3 nucleotides: TGTGCCAGCAGCTACTGGACAGGCGAGGGATACGAGCAGTACTTC.